Described below is a single T cell receptor beta chain sequence and its context. What it binds is unknown. The record originates from a study of T cell responses to AZD1222 COVID-19 vaccine. General observations from the study: Increased Spike-specific TCR breadth and depth were observed after two AZD1222 doses.

Assay used: immunoSEQ multiplex PCR; TCRdb lists only in-frame clones, some missing. The data show 100,000 to 120,000 clones, 94% seen once. Looked up from germline, CDR1 is MNHNS and CDR2 is SASEGT. This CDR3 spans 14 amino acids. Between the trimmed V and J ends, which lost 0 bases and 8 bases, there was a span of 13 bases. This TCR was recovered from an adult who received the AZD1222 COVID-19 vaccine. Material: peripheral blood, obtained 28 days after the second AZD1222 dose. The gene calls are TRBV6-1 and TRBJ1-2; D is unclear. The CDR3 nucleotides are TGTGCCAGCAGTGAAGCACGCCAGCCCGCCGGCTACACCTTC. Its translation is CASSEARQPAGYTF.